This section outlines one TCR beta chain sequence together with its context. This clonotype was counted ten times or more. Its cognate antigen has yet to be identified. Base qualities are missing; no much larger clone stands one base away. The data stem from a study of T cells after yellow fever vaccination (dated by TCRdb to about 2019). About the study as a whole: The SMART-Seq v4 Ultra Low Input RNA kit was used to prepare libraries from fractions with low cell numbers. Bulk TCR alpha and beta repertoires were sequenced longitudinally to track T-cell clones before and after primary and booster YFV17D yellow fever vaccination. Two healthy male donors made up the cohort, one aged 18 to 29 years and the other aged 30 to 39 years. Bulk PBMC replicates and cell subsets were isolated from blood drawn at multiple timepoints before and after both primary and secondary immunization. On the study overall, not on this receptor specifically: The study included only two donors, which limits how far the findings can be generalized. Because abundant contaminating clonotypes from the bulk population could be contained in FACS-sorted repertoires, computational filtering was required. Most clones expanded after primary vaccination were re-detected after the booster (96% of CD4 and about nine tenths of CD8), suggesting broad memory maintenance. A small share of clonotypes was detected in both CD4 and CD8 compartments, with the overlap likely arising from convergent recombination. The secondary T-cell response was found to be weaker but faster than the primary response, with a peak reached on day 5 rather than on day 15.

The treatment or condition label, as the study defines it: live attenuated yellow fever vaccine strain. A standard Ficoll-Paque protocol was used to isolate PBMCs from peripheral blood. CD4 and CD8 T-cell fractions were isolated with Dynabeads CD4 and CD8 positive selection kits. TriZol was used to extract RNA from bulk PBMCs, CD4 and CD8 fractions, and dextramer-positive and dextramer-negative fractions. Synthesis of TCR cDNA relied on 5'RACE template switching, a step that introduced a universal primer site along with unique molecular identifiers. Priming of cDNA synthesis was performed from both the TCR alpha and TCR beta constant segments. Two PCR steps were used to amplify libraries, with sample barcodes and sequencing adapters being added in the second step. Sequencing of the libraries was done on either Illumina HiSeq 2500 (2x100 bp) or NovaSeq (2x150 bp). In the authors' own workflow: MIGEC handled demultiplexing of reads and collapsing into UMI consensus sequences, while MiXCR performed V(D)J alignment. Using edgeR on replicate PBMC samples, clonotypes were called vaccine-responding if FDR was below 0.01 and the log2 fold change was above 5 up to day 15. Each bulk clonotype received a CD4 or CD8 identity based on whether the sequenced CD4 or CD8 repertoire contained that clonotype at higher abundance. Using fastp trimming at Q25 and MiXCR clonotype assembly, TCRdb reanalyzed the public sequencing data and kept in-frame beta chains. Rows with one shared CDR3 protein collapse into an entry with the most common genes and DNA. The V and J calls and clone size are TCRdb's, not the authors'. The sample yields tens of thousands of distinct CDR3 sequences; approximately 7% were counted once. The ten largest clones take up 28% of the sample.

The CDR3 runs 16 residues from the cysteine to the phenylalanine. Left in the record is the CDR3 DNA by itself, 48 bases read in frame from the first base. Reading the germline V gene gives CDR1 SGHAT and CDR2 FQNNGV. V is shortened by 4 bases, J by 4 bases, and the region joining them spans 16 bases. The source material was CD8+ T cells sorted from PBMCs, sampled around 14 days after the first yellow fever vaccination. This receptor was obtained from a man aged 18 to 30 who received the YFV17D yellow fever vaccine. Rearrangement joined TRBV11-2 to TRBJ2-2; too little of a D gene remains to name it. The CDR3 is CASSYGLRVGTGELFF. The sequenced DNA: TGTGCCAGCAGCTATGGCCTTAGGGTGGGCACCGGGGAGCTGTTTTTT.